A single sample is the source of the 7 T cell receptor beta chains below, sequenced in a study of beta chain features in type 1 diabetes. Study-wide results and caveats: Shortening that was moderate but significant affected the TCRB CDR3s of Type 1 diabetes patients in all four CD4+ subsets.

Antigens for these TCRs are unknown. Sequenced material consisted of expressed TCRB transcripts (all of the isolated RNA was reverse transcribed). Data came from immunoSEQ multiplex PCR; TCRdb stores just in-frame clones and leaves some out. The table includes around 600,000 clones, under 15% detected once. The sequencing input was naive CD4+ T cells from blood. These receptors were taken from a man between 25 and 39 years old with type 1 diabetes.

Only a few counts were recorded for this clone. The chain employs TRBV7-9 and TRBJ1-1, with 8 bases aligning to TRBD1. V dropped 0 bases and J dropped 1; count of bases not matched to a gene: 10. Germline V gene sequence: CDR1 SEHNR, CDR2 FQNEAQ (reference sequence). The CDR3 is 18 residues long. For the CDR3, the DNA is TGTGCCAGCAGCTTAGCATATGGGGTAGGGACAGGGAACACTGAAGCTTTCTTT. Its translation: CASSLAYGVGTGNTEAFF.

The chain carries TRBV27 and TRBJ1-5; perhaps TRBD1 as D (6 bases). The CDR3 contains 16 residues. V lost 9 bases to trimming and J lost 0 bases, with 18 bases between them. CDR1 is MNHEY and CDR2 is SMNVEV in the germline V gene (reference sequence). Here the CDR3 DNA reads TGTGCCAGTAGCCCCAGGACAGCGTATAGCAATCAGCCCCAGCATTTT. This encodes CASSPRTAYSNQPQHF.

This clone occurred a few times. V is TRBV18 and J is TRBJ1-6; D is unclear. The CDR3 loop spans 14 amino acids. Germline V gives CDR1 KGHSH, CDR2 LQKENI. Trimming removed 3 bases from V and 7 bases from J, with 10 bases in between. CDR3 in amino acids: CASSPGGLNSPLHF. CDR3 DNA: TGTGCCAGCTCACCCGGCGGCCTGAATTCACCCCTCCACTTT.

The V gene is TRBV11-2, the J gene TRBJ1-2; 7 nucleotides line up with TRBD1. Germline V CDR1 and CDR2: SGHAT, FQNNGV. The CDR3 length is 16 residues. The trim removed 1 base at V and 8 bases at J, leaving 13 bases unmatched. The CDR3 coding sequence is TGTGCCAGCAGCTTAGTCCCCGACAGGGAGGCTTCGGGCTACACCTTC. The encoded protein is CASSLVPDREASGYTF.

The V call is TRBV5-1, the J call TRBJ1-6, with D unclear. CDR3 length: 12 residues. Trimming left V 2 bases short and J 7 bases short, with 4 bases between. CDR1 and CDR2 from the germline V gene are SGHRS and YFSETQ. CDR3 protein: CASSLQNSPLHF. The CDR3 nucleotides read TGCGCCAGCAGCTTACAGAATTCACCCCTCCACTTT.

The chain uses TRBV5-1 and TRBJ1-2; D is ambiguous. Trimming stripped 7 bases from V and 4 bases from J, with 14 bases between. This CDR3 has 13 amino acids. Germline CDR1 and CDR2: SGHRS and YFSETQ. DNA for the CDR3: TGCGCCAGCGCCCCAAGTGGCGGCTATGGCTACACCTTC. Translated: CASAPSGGYGYTF. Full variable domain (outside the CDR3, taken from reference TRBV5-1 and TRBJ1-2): KAGVTQTPRYLIKTRGQQVTLSCSPISGHRSVSWYQQTPGQGLQFLFEYFSETQRNKGNFPGRFSGRQFSNSRSEMNVSTLELGDSALYLCASAPSGGYGYTFGSGTRLTVV.

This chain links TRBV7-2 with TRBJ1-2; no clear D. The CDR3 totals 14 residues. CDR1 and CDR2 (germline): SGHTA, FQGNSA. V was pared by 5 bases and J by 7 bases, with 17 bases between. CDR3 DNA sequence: TGTGCCAGCAGCCCGGGTATGGGGATCACTGGCTACACCTTC. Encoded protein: CASSPGMGITGYTF.